A single sample is the source of the 4 T cell receptor beta chains below, sequenced in a study of T-cell memory formation after mild COVID-19. One entry per CDR3 protein results from TCRdb running MiXCR on the 5' RACE reads. The table shows around 320,000 distinct CDR3 sequences, with 25% to 30% occurring only once. Sequenced: PBMCs or a T cell subset sorted from them (not recorded which). The receptors stem from an adult woman who had mild COVID-19 (a few samples of this study predate the infection). Cell type and time point are not known.

The CDR3 region is CATSSSGRAYEQYF. CDR3 DNA: TGTGCCACCAGCAGTAGCGGGAGGGCCTACGAGCAGTACTTC. The chain has TRBV15 and TRBJ2-7, with 11 bases that match TRBD2. Germline V CDR1 and CDR2: LNHNV, YYDKDF (reference sequence). This CDR3 has 14 amino acids. V lost 3 bases and J lost 2; bases outside the gene matches: 0.

The rearrangement links TRBV30 to TRBJ1-1; maybe TRBD1 (6 bases). Germline V gives CDR1 GTSNPN, CDR2 SVGIG (reference sequence). Deletions cut 2 bases from V and 10 bases from J, with 11 bases between. The CDR3 covers 11 residues. CDR3 loop: CAWSQTGRAFF. Here the CDR3 DNA reads TGTGCCTGGAGTCAAACAGGGAGAGCTTTCTTT.

This chain connects TRBV20-1 to TRBJ2-3; 10 nucleotides match TRBD2. This CDR3 spans 15 amino acids. V dropped 2 bases and J dropped 4; count of bases not matched to a gene: 6. Looked up from germline, CDR1 is DFQATT and CDR2 is SNEGSKA (reference sequence). CDR3 protein: CSARIGSGRADTQYF. CDR3 DNA sequence: TGCAGTGCTAGAATAGGGAGCGGGAGGGCAGATACGCAGTATTTT.

Here the CDR3 reads CASRSGTGSYEQYF. The CDR3 nucleotides read TGCGCCAGCAGATCCGGGACAGGGTCCTACGAGCAGTACTTC. The chain uses TRBV5-1 and TRBJ2-7; 9 nucleotides align to TRBD1. The V and J ends lost 5 bases and 1 base, in that order; junction bases with no gene match: 4. The CDR3 consists of 14 residues. Germline V gene sequence: CDR1 SGHRS, CDR2 YFSETQ.